The clone carrying this TCR beta chain was picked up one time. What it binds is not known. The CDR3 loop spans 15 amino acids. After removal of 6 bases from V and 2 bases from J, the junction contained 8 bases not matched to a gene. Germline-derived CDR1 and CDR2 are SGHAT and FQNNGV. These data belong to a study of T cell responses to AZD1222 COVID-19 vaccine. The overall study: Both about-4-week and about-12-week second-dose recipients were combined.

Notes on the study in general: CD4 TCRs linked to vaccination spanned spike, dominating at 160-218 and 743-854. When two AZD1222 doses had been given, Spike-specific TCR breadth and depth rose. The donor cohort was predominantly white British with a female majority, and clonal diversity may have been underestimated.

Libraries were prepared by immunoSEQ multiplex PCR; TCRdb keeps only in-frame clonotypes and omits some of them. The sample yields approximately 140,000 clones, about nine tenths seen once. The source is an adult in good health. This specimen consisted of peripheral blood, obtained on day 0 of AZD1222 vaccination. This sequence joins TRBV11-2 and TRBJ2-7, with 9 nucleotides matching TRBD1. CDR3 protein: CASSLQGALTYEQYF. Written as DNA, the CDR3 is TGTGCCAGCAGTCTACAGGGGGCTTTGACCTACGAGCAGTACTTC. Full variable domain (rest looked up from reference TRBV11-2 and TRBJ2-7): EAGVAQSPRYKIIEKRQSVAFWCNPISGHATLYWYQQILGQGPKLLIQFQNNGVVDDSQLPKDRFSAERLKGVDSTLKIQPAKLEDSAVYLCASSLQGALTYEQYFGPGTRLTVT.